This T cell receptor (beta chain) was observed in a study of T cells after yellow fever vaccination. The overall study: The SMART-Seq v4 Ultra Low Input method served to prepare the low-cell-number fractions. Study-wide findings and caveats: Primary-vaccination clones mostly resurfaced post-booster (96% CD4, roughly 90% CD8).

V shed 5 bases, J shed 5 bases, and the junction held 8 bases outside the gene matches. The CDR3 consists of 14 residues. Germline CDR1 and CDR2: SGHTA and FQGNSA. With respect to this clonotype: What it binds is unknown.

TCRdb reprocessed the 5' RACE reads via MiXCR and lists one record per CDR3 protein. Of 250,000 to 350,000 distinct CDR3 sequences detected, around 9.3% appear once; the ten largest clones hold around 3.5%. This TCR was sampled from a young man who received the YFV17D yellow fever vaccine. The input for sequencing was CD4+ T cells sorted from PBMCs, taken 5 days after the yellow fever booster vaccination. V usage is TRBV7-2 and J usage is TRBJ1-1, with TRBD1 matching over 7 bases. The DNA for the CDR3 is TGTGCCAGCAGCCTAGACAGGGAGGGAACTGAAGCTTTCTTT. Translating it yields CASSLDREGTEAFF.